The 3 T cell receptor beta chains reported below all come from one sample, sequenced in a study of blood T cell repertoires in COVID-19. The protocol was immunoSEQ multiplex PCR, while the TCRdb copy is restricted to in-frame clones and leaves out a portion. The sample has about 310,000 clones; 80% to 90% are singletons. The sample taken for sequencing was peripheral blood. The receptors come from a middle-aged man with active or convalescent COVID-19.

This clone has just one count. The chain recombines TRBV6-5 with TRBJ2-1; D is possibly TRBD1 (6 bases). V lost 4 bases and J 1 base, leaving 11 bases between the germline ends. The CDR3 runs 15 residues. The germline V gene has CDR1 MNHEY and CDR2 SVGAGI. CDR3 in DNA: TGTGCCAGCAGTTTACAGGGCTTATCCTACAATGAGCAGTTCTTC. Amino acids: CASSLQGLSYNEQFF.

This clone was detected once. V is TRBV18 and J is TRBJ1-4; tentatively, D is TRBD1 (6 bases). Germline V gene data show CDR1 as KGHSH and CDR2 as LQKENI. V shed 0 bases and J shed 5 bases, with 10 bases lying between them. The CDR3 contains 15 residues. The CDR3 reads CASSPPGHGNEKLFF. The CDR3, as DNA: TGTGCCAGCTCACCACCGGGACATGGAAATGAAAAACTGTTTTTT.

This chain links TRBV19 with TRBJ2-7; 7 nucleotides match TRBD1. The junction had 4 bases not matched to a gene; V was cut back by 9 bases and J by 2 bases. The germline V gene has CDR1 LNHDA and CDR2 SQIVND (reference sequence). The CDR3 totals 12 residues. For the CDR3, the DNA is TGTGCCAGCTCGGACAGGCCCTACGAGCAGTACTTC. It codes for CASSDRPYEQYF. Filled out from reference TRBV19 and TRBJ2-7, the complete variable domain reads DGGITQSPKYLFRKEGQNVTLSCEQNLNHDAMYWYRQDPGQGLRLIYYSQIVNDFQKGDIAEGYSVSREKKESFPLTVTSAQKNPTAFYLCASSDRPYEQYFGPGTRLTVT.